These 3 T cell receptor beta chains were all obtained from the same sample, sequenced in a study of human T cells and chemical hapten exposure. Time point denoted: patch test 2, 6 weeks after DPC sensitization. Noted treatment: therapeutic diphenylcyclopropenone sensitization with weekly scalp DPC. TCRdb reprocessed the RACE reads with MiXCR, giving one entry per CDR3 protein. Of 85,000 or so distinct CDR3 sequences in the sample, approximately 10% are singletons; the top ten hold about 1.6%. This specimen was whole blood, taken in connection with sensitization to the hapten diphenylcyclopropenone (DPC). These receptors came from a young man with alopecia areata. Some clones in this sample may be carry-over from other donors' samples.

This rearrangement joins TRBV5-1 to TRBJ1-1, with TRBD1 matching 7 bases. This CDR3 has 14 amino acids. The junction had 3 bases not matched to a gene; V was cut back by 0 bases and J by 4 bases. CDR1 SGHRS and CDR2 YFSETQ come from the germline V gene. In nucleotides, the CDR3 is TGCGCCAGCAGCTTGGGACAGGGAGGCACTGAAGCTTTCTTT. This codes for CASSLGQGGTEAFF.

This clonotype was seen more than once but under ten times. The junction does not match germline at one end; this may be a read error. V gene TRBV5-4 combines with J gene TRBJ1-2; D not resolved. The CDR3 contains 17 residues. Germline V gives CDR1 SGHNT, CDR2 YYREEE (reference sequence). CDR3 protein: CASSQPKLPSGNSGYTF. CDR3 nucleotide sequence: TGTGCCAGCAGCCAACCAAAATTACCCTCGGGGAACTCTGGCTACACCTTC. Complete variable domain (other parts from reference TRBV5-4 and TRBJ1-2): ETGVTQSPTHLIKTRGQQVTLRCSSQSGHNTVSWYQQALGQGPQFIFQYYREEENGRGNFPPRFSGLQFPNYSSELNVNALELDDSALYLCASSQPKLPSGNSGYTFGSGTRLTVV.

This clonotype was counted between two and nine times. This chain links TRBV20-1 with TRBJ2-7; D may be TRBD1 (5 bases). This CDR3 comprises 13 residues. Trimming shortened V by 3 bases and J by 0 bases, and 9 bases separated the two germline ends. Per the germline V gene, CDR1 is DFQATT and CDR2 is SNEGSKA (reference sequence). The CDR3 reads CSARDMSSYEQYV. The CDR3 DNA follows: TGCAGTGCTAGGGACATGAGCTCCTACGAGCAGTACGTC.